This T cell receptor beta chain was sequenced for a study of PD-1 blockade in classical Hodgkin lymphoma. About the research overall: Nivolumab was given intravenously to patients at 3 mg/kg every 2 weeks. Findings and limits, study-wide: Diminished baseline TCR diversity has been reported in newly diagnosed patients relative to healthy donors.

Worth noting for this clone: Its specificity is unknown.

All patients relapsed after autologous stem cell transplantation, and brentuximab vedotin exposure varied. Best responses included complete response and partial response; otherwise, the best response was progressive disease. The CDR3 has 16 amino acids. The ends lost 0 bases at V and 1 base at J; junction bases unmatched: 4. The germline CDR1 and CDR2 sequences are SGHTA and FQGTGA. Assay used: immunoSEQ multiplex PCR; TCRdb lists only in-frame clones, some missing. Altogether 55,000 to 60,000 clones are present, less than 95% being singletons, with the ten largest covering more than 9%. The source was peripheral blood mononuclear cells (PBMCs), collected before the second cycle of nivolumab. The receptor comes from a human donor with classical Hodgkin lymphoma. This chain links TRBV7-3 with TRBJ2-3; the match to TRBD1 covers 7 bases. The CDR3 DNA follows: TGTGCCAGCAGCTTAACTCAGGACAGGCGCACAGATACGCAGTATTTT. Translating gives CASSLTQDRRTDTQYF.